This T cell receptor beta chain derives from a study of cytomegalovirus exposure and HLA in healthy donors. General study results and limits: In a later analysis, HLA-associated TCR beta chains were more clonally expanded than equally common others. Later analysis placed DRB1 highest and HLA-C lowest in TCR association rates, which differed by HLA locus. Accounts indicate the classifier identified cytomegalovirus status with strong specificity and sensitivity. Highly shared variants forming one cluster were likely a sequencing artifact.

The PCR had 60 Vbeta and 13 Jbeta primers. TCRdb keeps only in-frame clones here, not all; method: immunoSEQ multiplex PCR. The sample records 150,000 to 200,000 clones, roughly 80% being singletons. This CDR3 is built from 12 residues. Trimming took 8 bases from V and 6 from J, leaving 13 bases between them. CDR1 is MGHDK, CDR2 SYGVNS, per germline. Note on this clone: Antigen specificity is unknown.

The rearrangement joins TRBV25-1 to TRBJ1-2; perhaps TRBD1 as D (6 bases). This receptor was identified in a woman between 40 and 55 years old in good health and CMV-seronegative. The sequenced sample consisted of PBMCs. CDR3: CASGTGWDGYTF. The CDR3 DNA is TGTGCCAGCGGTACAGGGTGGGATGGCTACACCTTC.